These 13 T cell receptor beta chains originate from one sample sequenced in a study of shared clonotypes between healthy human individuals. Profiling relied on immunoSEQ multiplex PCR, and the TCRdb table lists in-frame clones only, not all of them. The table includes about 1.5 million clones, 95% to 99% detected once. The sample comprised naive CD4+ T cells sorted from blood. Subset of the sample: CD45RA+ positively selected. These receptors were obtained from a man aged 30 to 45 in good health.

The rearrangement uses TRBV28 and TRBJ1-5; D perhaps matches TRBD1 (6 bases). This CDR3 region has 17 residues. CDR1 is MDHEN and CDR2 is SYDVKM in the germline V gene. The V gene lost 6 bases and the J gene lost 0 bases, with 18 bases spanning the gap. DNA of the CDR3: TGTGCCAGCAGACTGATCCGGGGGCGGATTAGCAATCAGCCCCAGCATTTT. Its protein is CASRLIRGRISNQPQHF.

This clone came up once. The CDR3 here is CASSRNRQGNEQFF. CDR3 nucleotide sequence: TGCGCCAGCAGCCGAAATAGACAGGGCAATGAGCAGTTCTTC. The gene calls are TRBV5-1 and TRBJ2-1, with 7 bases matching TRBD1. Germline V gives CDR1 SGHRS, CDR2 YFSETQ. This CDR3 spans 14 amino acids. V lost 4 bases to trimming and J lost 6 bases; unmatched junction nucleotides: 7. Full variable domain (missing parts from reference TRBV5-1 and TRBJ2-1): KAGVTQTPRYLIKTRGQQVTLSCSPISGHRSVSWYQQTPGQGLQFLFEYFSETQRNKGNFPGRFSGRQFSNSRSEMNVSTLELGDSALYLCASSRNRQGNEQFFGPGTRLTVL.

Turning to this clone: The same CDR3 can be traced to other DNA sequences in this sample. The chain recombines TRBV9 with TRBJ2-7; weak D call: TRBD2 (5 bases). CDR1 is SGDLS and CDR2 is YYNGEE in the germline V gene. The CDR3 has 14 residues. The germline V and J ends were trimmed by 0 bases and 2 bases, with 9 bases remaining between them. The CDR3 bases are TGTGCCAGCAGCGTAGCGGTCGGGACCTACGAGCAGTACTTC. Translating it yields CASSVAVGTYEQYF. Using reference TRBV9 and TRBJ2-7 for the parts outside the CDR3, the full variable domain is DSGVTQTPKHLITATGQRVTLRCSPRSGDLSVYWYQQSLDQGLQFLIQYYNGEERAKGNILERFSAQQFPDLHSELNLSSLELGDSALYFCASSVAVGTYEQYFGPGTRLTVT.

V is TRBV7-2 and J is TRBJ2-3; 9 positions agree with TRBD1. The trim removed 5 bases at V and 5 bases at J, leaving 11 bases unmatched. CDR3 size: 16 residues. Germline V CDR1 and CDR2: SGHTA, FQGNSA. In DNA form, the CDR3 reads TGTGCCAGCAGCCCCAACAGGGGGCGCATCGTAGATACGCAGTATTTT. Its translation: CASSPNRGRIVDTQYF. The whole variable domain, remainder taken from reference TRBV7-2 and TRBJ2-3, is GAGVSQSPSNKVTEKGKDVELRCDPISGHTALYWYRQSLGQGLEFLIYFQGNSAPDKSGLPSDRFSAERTGGSVSTLTIQRTQQEDSAVYLCASSPNRGRIVDTQYFGPGTRLTVL.

The chain has TRBV13 and TRBJ2-5; the match to TRBD1 covers 7 bases. Germline V CDR1 and CDR2: PRHDT, FYEKMQ (reference sequence). Trimming cost V 5 bases and J 5 bases; bases outside gene matches: 5. The CDR3 is made up of 13 amino acids. The CDR3 spells CASSPDRDETQYF. The CDR3 DNA reads as TGTGCCAGCAGCCCCGACAGGGACGAGACCCAGTACTTC.

The chain couples TRBV4-2 to TRBJ2-7; TRBD1 matches 7 bases. Unmatched junction bases numbered 7, after V lost 4 bases and J lost 1 base. The CDR3 extends over 15 amino acids. The germline V gene has CDR1 LGHNA and CDR2 YNFKEQ. This CDR3 reads CASSPQQGPSYEQYF. CDR3 DNA sequence: TGTGCCAGCAGCCCTCAACAGGGGCCTTCCTACGAGCAGTACTTC.

This chain connects TRBV27 to TRBJ1-2, with TRBD1 as a possible D gene (6 bases). This CDR3 has 16 amino acids. Germline CDR1 and CDR2: MNHEY and SMNVEV (reference sequence). The germline V and J ends were trimmed by 0 bases and 4 bases, with 15 bases remaining between them. CDR3: CASSLSAIGDTYGYTF. The CDR3 coding sequence is TGTGCCAGCAGTTTATCCGCTATAGGGGACACCTATGGCTACACCTTC.

This chain joins TRBV14 and TRBJ1-2; D is uncertain. Trimming removed 4 bases from V and 0 bases from J, with 12 bases in between. CDR1 and CDR2 from the germline V gene are SGHDN and FVKESK. This CDR3 region has 15 residues. The DNA of the CDR3 is TGTGCCAGCAGCCGGGTGTCAGGATCTAACTATGGCTACACCTTC. This sequence encodes CASSRVSGSNYGYTF.

Notes on this clone: A junction end diverges from the germline sequence, so it may reflect a read error. The CDR3 coding sequence is TGTGCTAGCAGCTATGGGCGGGTAGGCGAGACCCAGTACTTC. Translated: CASSYGRVGETQYF. This chain uses TRBV7-7 with TRBJ2-5; weak D call: TRBD2 (5 bases). The CDR3 sequence is 14 residues long. Germline CDR1 and CDR2: SSHAT and FNYEAQ (reference sequence).

This clone was observed once. J is TRBJ2-7 and V is TRBV5-1; possibly TRBD1 for D (5 bases). V gave up 2 bases and J gave up 5 bases, with 14 bases separating them. The length of the CDR3 is 14 residues. Looked up from germline, CDR1 is SGHRS and CDR2 is YFSETQ. The CDR3 reads CASSFRQGGDEQYF. The CDR3 nucleotides read TGCGCCAGCAGCTTCCGGCAGGGTGGCGACGAGCAGTACTTC.

The rearrangement uses TRBV7-3 and TRBJ2-3; 10 bases fit TRBD1. This CDR3 is 15 amino acids long. With V trimmed by 5 bases and J by 4 bases, 6 bases remained unmatched. Germline V gene data show CDR1 as SGHTA and CDR2 as FQGTGA. The CDR3 nucleotides read TGTGCCAGCAGCGACCGGGACAGGGGTTCAGATACGCAGTATTTT. Amino acids: CASSDRDRGSDTQYF.

CDR3 residues: CASSRSGEQYF. The CDR3 DNA is TGTGCCAGCTCACGGTCGGGCGAGCAGTACTTC. This chain links TRBV18 with TRBJ2-7; D uncertain. The germline gives CDR1 KGHSH, CDR2 LQKENI. V was shortened by 4 bases and J by 6 bases, with 7 bases between the two germline ends. The CDR3 is 11 amino acids.

This clone was counted a single time. The chain joins TRBV5-4 to TRBJ2-5, with D possibly TRBD2 on 5 matching bases. The V gene lost 0 bases and the J gene lost 0 bases, with 6 bases spanning the gap. Per the germline V gene, CDR1 is SGHNT and CDR2 is YYREEE (reference sequence). This CDR3 spans 14 amino acids. The CDR3 nucleotides are TGTGCCAGCAGCTTGGACGGGAACCAAGAGACCCAGTACTTC. Protein sequence: CASSLDGNQETQYF.